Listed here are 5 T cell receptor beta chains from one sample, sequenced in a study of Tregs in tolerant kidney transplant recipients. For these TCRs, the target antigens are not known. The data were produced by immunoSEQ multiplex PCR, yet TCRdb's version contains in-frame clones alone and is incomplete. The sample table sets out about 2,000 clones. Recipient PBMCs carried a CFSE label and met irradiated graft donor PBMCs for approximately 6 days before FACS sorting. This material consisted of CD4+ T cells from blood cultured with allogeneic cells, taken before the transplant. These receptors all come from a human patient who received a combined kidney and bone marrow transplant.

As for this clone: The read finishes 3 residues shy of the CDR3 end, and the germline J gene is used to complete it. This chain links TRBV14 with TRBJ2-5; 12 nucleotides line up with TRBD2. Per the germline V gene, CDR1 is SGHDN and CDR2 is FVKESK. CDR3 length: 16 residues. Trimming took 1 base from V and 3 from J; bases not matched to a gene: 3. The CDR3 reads CASSQGASGGEETQYF. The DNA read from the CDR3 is TGTGCCAGCAGCCAAGGTGCTAGCGGGGGGGAAGAGACC.

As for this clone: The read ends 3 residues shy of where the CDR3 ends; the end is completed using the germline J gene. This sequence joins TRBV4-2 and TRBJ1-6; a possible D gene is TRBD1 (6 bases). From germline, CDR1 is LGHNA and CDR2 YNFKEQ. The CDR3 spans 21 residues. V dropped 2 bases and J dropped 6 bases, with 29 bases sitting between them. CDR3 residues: CASSQPTGFDRYVGRNSPLHF. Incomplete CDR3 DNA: TGTGCCAGCAGCCAACCTACAGGGTTTGACCGTTACGTGGGTCGTAATTCACCC.

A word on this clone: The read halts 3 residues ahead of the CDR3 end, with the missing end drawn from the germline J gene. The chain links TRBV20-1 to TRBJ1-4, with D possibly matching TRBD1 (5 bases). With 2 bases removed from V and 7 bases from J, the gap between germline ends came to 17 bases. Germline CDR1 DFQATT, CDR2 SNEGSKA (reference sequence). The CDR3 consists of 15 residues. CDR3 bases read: TGCAGTGCTAGACAAACCGGGGGGGGGAGTGAAAAA. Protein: CSARQTGGGSEK. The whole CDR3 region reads CSARQTGGGSEKLFF.

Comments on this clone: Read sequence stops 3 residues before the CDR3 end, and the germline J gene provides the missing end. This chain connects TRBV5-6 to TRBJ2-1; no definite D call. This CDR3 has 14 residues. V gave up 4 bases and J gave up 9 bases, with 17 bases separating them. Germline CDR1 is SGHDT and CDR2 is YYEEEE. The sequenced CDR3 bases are TGTGCCAGCAGCCCGGATAGGCGACCGGGTGAG. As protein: CASSPDRRPGE. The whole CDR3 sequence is CASSPDRRPGEQFF. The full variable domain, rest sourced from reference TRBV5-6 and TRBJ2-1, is DAGVTQSPTHLIKTRGQQVTLRCSPKSGHDTVSWYQQALGQGPQFIFQYYEEEERQRGNFPDRFSGHQFPNYSSELNVNALLLGDSALYLCASSPDRRPGEQFFGPGTRLTVL.

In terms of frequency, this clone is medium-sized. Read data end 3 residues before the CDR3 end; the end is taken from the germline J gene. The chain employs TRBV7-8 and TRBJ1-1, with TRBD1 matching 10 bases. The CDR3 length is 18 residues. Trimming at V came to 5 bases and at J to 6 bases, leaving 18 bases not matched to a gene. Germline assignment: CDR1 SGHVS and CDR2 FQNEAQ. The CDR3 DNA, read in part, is TGTGCCAGCAGCCCCCGCTACCGGCTGGGACAGGGGTTGTCTGAA. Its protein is CASSPRYRLGQGLSE. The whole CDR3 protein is CASSPRYRLGQGLSEAFF.